This T cell receptor (beta chain) was recorded in a study of vaccination effects on CD4 cells after COVID-19. For the study at large: Vaccine administered to participants consisted of two doses of either BNT162b2 or mRNA-1273.

From germline, CDR1 is MGHDK and CDR2 SYGVNS. Unmatched junction bases numbered 9, after V lost 5 bases and J lost 12 bases. There are 13 residues in the CDR3. Study-wide results and caveats: Vaccine- and infection-induced clones showed marked clonal contraction late following vaccination.

With respect to this clone: Antigen specificity is unknown.

The repertoire was sequenced with immunoSEQ multiplex PCR; TCRdb's copy has only in-frame clones and lacks some. The sample includes approximately 22,000 clones, roughly 73% of them seen just once. Antigen-specific CD4+ T cell clonotypes were called by their expansion after viral peptide-pool culture in ViraFEST. Scientists isolated CD4+ T cells after an approximately 10-day culture period ended. About 2.1 million PBMC were placed in each well, which was supplemented with approximately 9.2 IU/ml IL-2 and around 9.9 ug/ml peptides. Sequenced here: CD4+ T cells from PBMCs cultured with HCoV-229E spike peptides, sampled before COVID-19 vaccination. This chain uses TRBV25-1 with TRBJ1-4; TRBD1 matches at 7 bases. This sequence originates from a human donor who received a COVID-19 vaccine. CDR3 region: CASSQGEKVELFF. The CDR3 bases are TGTGCCAGCAGTCAGGGGGAGAAAGTGGAACTGTTTTTT.